This TCR beta chain was captured by sequencing in a study of cytomegalovirus exposure and HLA in healthy donors. This clone has more than one count but fewer than ten. The antigen remains unidentified. The PCR used 60 Vbeta and 13 Jbeta primers. Clones were sequenced by immunoSEQ multiplex PCR, and TCRdb holds only the in-frame ones, with some missing. The table records 85,000 to 100,000 clones, 65% to 85% of them present only once. Whole-study findings and limits: Apparent HLA restriction characterized most CMV-associated TCR beta chains in a later analysis.

The TCR sequence derives from a man aged 40-49 years in good health and CMV-seronegative. The sample was PBMCs.

This CDR3 is CASSSGGQGIFNEQFF. CDR3 coding DNA: TGCGCCAGCAGCTCGGGGGGACAGGGAATTTTCAATGAGCAGTTCTTC. J is TRBJ2-1 and V is TRBV5-1, with 9 bases aligning to TRBD1. The J segment lost 6 bases and the V segment lost 3 bases, leaving 10 bases of the junction unmatched. The length of the CDR3 is 16 residues. CDR1 SGHRS and CDR2 YFSETQ come from the germline V gene.